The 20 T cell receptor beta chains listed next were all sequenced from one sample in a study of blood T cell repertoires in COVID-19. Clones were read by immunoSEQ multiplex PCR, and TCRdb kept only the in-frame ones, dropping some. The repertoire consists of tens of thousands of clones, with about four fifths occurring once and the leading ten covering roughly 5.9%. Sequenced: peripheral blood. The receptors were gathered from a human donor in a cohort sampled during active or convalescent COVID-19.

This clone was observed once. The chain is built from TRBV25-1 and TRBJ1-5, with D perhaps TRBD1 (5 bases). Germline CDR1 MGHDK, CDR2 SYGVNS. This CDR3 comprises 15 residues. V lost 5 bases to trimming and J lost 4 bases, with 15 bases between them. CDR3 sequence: CASSWGGGQNQPQHF. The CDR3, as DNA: TGTGCCAGCAGTTGGGGGGGTGGCCAAAATCAGCCCCAGCATTTT.

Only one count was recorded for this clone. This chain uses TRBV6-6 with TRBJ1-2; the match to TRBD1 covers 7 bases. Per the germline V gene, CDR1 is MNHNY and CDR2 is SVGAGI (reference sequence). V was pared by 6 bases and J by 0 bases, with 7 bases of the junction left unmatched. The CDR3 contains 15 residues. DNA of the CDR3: TGTGCCAGCAGGAAAACAGGGGACTCTAACTATGGCTACACCTTC. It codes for CASRKTGDSNYGYTF.

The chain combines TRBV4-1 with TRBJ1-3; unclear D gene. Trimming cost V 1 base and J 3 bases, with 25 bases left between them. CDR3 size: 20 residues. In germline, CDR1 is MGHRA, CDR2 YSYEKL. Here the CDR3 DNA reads TGCGCCAGCAGCCAAGGCGGGAAGGCTAACGGGCGTTTTTATGGAAACACCATATATTTT. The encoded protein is CASSQGGKANGRFYGNTIYF.

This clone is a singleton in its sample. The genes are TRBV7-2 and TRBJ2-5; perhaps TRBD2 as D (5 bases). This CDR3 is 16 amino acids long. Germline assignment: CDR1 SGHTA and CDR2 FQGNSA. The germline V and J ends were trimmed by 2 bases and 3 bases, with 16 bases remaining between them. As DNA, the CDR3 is TGTGCCAGCAGCTTAAATGGACTCCTTTTGAAAGAGACCCAGTACTTC. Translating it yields CASSLNGLLLKETQYF.

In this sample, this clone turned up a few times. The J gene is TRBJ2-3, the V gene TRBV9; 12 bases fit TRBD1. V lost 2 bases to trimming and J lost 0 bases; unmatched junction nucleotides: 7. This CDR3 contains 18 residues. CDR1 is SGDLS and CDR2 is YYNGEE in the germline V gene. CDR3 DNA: TGTGCCAGCAGCGTCTTGGGACAGGGGGCGATTAGCACAGATACGCAGTATTTT. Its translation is CASSVLGQGAISTDTQYF.

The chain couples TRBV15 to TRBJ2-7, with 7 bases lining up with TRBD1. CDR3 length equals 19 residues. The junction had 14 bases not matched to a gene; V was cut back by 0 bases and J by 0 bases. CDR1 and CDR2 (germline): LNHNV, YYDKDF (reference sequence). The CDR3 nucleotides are TGTGCCACCAGCAGAGATCAGGGTCGTGGGACAGCGAGCTCCTACGAGCAGTACTTC. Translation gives CATSRDQGRGTASSYEQYF.

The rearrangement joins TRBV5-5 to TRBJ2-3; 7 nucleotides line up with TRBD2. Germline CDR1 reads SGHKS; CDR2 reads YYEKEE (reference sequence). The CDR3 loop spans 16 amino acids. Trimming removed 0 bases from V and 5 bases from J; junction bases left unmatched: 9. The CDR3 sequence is CASSLAGLVAGDTQYF. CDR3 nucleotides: TGTGCCAGCAGCTTGGCCGGATTAGTAGCGGGAGATACGCAGTATTTT.

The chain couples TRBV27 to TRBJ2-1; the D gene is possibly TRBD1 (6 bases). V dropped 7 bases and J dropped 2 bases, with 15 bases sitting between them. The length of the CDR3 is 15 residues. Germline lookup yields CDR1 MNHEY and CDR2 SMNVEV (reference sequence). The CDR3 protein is CASIRVTGPYNEQFF. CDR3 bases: TGTGCCAGCATCCGGGTTACAGGGCCCTACAATGAGCAGTTCTTC.

The CDR3 loop is CASSSGRNTEAFF. The CDR3 DNA sequence: TGTGCCAGCAGTTCTGGTAGGAACACTGAAGCTTTCTTT. The rearrangement links TRBV6-5 to TRBJ1-1; D ambiguous. CDR1 and CDR2 (germline): MNHEY, SVGAGI. Trimming took 4 bases from V and 1 from J, leaving 7 bases between them. This CDR3 region has 13 residues.

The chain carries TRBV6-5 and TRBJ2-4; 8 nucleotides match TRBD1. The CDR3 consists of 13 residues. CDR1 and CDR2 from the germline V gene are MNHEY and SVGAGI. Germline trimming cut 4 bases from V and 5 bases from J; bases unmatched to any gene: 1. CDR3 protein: CASSSDRENIQYF. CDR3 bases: TGTGCCAGCAGTTCGGACAGGGAAAACATTCAGTACTTC.

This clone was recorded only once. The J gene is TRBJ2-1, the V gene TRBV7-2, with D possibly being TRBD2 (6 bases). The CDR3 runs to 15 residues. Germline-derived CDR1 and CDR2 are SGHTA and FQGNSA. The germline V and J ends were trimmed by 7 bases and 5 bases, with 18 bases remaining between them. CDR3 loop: CASTVQPGLNNEQFF. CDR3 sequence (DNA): TGTGCCAGCACCGTTCAGCCGGGACTCAACAATGAGCAGTTCTTC. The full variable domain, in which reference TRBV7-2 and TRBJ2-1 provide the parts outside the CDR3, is GAGVSQSPSNKVTEKGKDVELRCDPISGHTALYWYRQSLGQGLEFLIYFQGNSAPDKSGLPSDRFSAERTGGSVSTLTIQRTQQEDSAVYLCASTVQPGLNNEQFFGPGTRLTVL.

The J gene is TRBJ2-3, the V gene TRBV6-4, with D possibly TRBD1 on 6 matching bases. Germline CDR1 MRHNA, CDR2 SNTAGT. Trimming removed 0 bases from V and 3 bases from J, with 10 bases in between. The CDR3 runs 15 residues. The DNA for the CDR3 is TGTGCCAGCAGTGACTCTTGGGGGCAGACAGATACGCAGTATTTT. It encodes CASSDSWGQTDTQYF.

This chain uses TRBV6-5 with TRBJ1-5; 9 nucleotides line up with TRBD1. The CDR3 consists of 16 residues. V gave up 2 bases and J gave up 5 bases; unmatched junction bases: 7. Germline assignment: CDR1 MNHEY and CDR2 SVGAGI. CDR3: CASSYRGQGGDQPQHF. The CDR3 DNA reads TGTGCCAGCAGTTACAGGGGACAGGGTGGCGATCAGCCCCAGCATTTT.

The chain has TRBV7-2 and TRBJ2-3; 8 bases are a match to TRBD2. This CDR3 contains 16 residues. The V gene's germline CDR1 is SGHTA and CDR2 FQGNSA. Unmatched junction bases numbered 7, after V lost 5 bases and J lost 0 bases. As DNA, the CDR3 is TGTGCCAGCAGCCCTCAGCGGGGGACAAGCACAGATACGCAGTATTTT. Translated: CASSPQRGTSTDTQYF.

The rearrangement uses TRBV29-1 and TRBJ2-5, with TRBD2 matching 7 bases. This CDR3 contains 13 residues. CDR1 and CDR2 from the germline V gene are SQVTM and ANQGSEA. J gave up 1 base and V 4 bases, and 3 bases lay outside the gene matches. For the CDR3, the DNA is TGCAGCGTTGTGCGCGGGGGCCAAGAGACCCAGTACTTC. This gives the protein CSVVRGGQETQYF.

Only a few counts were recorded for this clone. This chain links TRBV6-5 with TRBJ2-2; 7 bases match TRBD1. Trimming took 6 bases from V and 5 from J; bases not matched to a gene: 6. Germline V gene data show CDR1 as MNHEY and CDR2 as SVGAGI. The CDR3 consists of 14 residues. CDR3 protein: CASRRQGLTGELFF. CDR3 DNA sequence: TGTGCCAGCAGGCGACAGGGTTTAACCGGGGAGCTGTTTTTT.

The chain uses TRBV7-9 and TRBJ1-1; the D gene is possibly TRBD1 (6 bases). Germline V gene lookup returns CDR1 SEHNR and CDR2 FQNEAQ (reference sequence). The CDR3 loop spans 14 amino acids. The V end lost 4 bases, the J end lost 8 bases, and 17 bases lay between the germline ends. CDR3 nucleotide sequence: TGTGCCAGCAGCTCCCGGGACATAGCCCTGGAAGCTTTCTTT. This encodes CASSSRDIALEAFF.

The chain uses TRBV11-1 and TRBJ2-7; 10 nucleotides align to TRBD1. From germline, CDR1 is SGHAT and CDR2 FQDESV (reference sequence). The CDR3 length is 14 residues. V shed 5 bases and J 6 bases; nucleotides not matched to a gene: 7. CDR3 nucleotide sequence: TGTGCCAGCAGCGCCCGACAGGGGGCGAGCGAGCAGTACTTC. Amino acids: CASSARQGASEQYF.

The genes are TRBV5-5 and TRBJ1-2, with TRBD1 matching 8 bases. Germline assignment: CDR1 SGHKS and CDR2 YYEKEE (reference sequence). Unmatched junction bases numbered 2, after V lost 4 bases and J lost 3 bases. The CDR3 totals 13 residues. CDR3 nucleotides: TGTGCCAGCAGCAACAGGGGGGACTATGGCTACACCTTC. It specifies CASSNRGDYGYTF.

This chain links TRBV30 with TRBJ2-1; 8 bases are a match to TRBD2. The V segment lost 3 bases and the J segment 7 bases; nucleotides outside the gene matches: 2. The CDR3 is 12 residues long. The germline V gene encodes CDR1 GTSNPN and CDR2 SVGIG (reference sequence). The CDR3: CAWRPGGNEQFF. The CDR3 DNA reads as TGTGCCTGGAGACCGGGAGGGAATGAGCAGTTCTTC.